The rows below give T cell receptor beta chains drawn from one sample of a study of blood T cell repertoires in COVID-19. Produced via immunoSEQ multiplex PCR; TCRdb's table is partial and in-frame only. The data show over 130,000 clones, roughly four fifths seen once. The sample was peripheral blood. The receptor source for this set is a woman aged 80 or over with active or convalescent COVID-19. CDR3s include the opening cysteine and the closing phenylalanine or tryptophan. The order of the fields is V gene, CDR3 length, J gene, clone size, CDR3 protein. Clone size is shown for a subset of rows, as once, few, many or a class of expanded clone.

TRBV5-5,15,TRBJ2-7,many,CASSLGPGDTYEQYF
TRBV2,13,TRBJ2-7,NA,CASSRDFSYEQYF
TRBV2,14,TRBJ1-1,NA,CASSRQGWNTEAFF
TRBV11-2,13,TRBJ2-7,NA,CASSLAVFYEQYF
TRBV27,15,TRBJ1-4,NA,CASSLGFGGDEKLFF
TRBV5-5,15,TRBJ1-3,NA,CASSWRVDSGNTIYF
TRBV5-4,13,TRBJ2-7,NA,CASSFRVEDEQYF
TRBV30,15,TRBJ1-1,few,CAWSSNPPGGTEAFF
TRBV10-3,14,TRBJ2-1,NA,CAILRTGNDNEQFF
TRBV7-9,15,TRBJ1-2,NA,CASSQEDRGEYGYTF
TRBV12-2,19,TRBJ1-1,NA,CASRLKGPGRWSGNAEAFF
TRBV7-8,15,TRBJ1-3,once,CASSLGGGSGNTIYF
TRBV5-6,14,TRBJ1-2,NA,CASSSRSTWGDYTF
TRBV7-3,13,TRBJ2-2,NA,CASSLLRSGELFF
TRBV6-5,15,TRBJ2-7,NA,CASSTTGTGLGEQYF
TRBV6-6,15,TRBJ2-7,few,CASSVATGDYYEQYF